This TCR beta chain was sequenced in a study of blood T cells in healthy people across ages. For the study at large: Per two T cells, about one barcoded beta molecule was captured through template switching.

Sample-barcoded 5' priming and a J-beta primer mix drove a second PCR of roughly 7 to 11 cycles. Each CDR3 protein is one row after TCRdb ran MiXCR on the 5' RACE reads. Among about 1.6 million distinct CDR3 sequences listed, almost 35% were seen once. The CDR3 has 13 residues. The germline V gene has CDR1 SGHRS and CDR2 YFSETQ. The V end lost 4 bases, the J end lost 5 bases, and 12 bases lay between the germline ends. Drawing of peripheral blood yielded about 10 milliliters from each donor. In its sample, this clonotype was seen a few times. This chain uses TRBV5-1 with TRBJ2-5; the D is unclear. Sequenced sample: blood. The TCR was taken from a young woman in good health. This chain's CDR3 is CASSAAQSETQYF. The CDR3 nucleotides are TGCGCCAGCAGCGCGGCACAGTCGGAGACCCAGTACTTC. Supplemented by reference TRBV5-1 and TRBJ2-5, the full variable domain reads KAGVTQTPRYLIKTRGQQVTLSCSPISGHRSVSWYQQTPGQGLQFLFEYFSETQRNKGNFPGRFSGRQFSNSRSEMNVSTLELGDSALYLCASSAAQSETQYFGPGTRLLVL.